Ten or more counts support the clone carrying this T cell receptor beta chain. Its antigen remains unidentified. The sample belongs to a study of early T cells in non-severe SARS-CoV-2 infection. Study summary: With bulk RNA from unsorted whole blood as input, sequencing yielded unpaired chains. Study outcomes and limitations: Matching with VDJdb favored anti-spike CD8 responses (missing private and CD4 specificities).

Unique molecular identifiers tagged individual cDNA molecules. TCRdb re-analysed the 5' RACE reads in MiXCR, keeping a single row per CDR3 protein. Of 45,000 to 55,000 distinct CDR3 sequences in the sample, 7.7% were seen once. Losses at the gene ends were 2 bases for V and 3 bases for J; bases not matched to a gene: 2. In germline, CDR1 is SGHRS, CDR2 YFSETQ. This CDR3 is 14 amino acids long. The V call is TRBV5-1, the J call TRBJ2-1, with TRBD1 matching over 7 bases. The sequencing input was whole blood. This receptor was obtained from an adult who was a healthcare worker with PCR-confirmed SARS-CoV-2 infection or an uninfected control (not recorded which). CDR3 residues: CASSLGQVYNEQFF. The CDR3 nucleotides read TGCGCCAGCAGCTTAGGACAGGTCTACAATGAGCAGTTCTTC.